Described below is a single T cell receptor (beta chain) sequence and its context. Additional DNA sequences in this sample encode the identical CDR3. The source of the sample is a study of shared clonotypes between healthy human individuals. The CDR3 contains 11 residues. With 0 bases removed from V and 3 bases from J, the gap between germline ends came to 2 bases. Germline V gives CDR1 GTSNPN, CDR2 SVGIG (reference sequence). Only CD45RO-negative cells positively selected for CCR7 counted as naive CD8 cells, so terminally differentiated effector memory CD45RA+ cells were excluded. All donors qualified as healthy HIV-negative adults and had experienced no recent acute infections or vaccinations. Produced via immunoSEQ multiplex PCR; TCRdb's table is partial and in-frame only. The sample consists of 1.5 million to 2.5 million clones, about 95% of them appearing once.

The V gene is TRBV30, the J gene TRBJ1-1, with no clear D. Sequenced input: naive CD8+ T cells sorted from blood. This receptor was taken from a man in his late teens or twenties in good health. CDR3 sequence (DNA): TGTGCCTGGAGTGTTGACACTGAAGCTTTCTTT. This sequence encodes CAWSVDTEAFF.